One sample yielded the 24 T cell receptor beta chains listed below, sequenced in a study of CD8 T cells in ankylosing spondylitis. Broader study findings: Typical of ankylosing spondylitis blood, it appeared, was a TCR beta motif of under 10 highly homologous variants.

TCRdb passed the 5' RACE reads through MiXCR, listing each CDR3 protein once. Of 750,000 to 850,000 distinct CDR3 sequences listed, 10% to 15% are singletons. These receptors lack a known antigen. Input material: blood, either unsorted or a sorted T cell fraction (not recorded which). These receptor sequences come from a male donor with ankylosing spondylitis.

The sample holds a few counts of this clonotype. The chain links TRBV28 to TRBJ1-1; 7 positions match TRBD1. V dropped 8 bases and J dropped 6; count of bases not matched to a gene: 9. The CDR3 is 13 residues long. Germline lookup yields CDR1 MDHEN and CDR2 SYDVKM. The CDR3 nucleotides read TGTGCCAGCCTTCCGGGACAGCGAGCTGAAGCTTTCTTT. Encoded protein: CASLPGQRAEAFF.

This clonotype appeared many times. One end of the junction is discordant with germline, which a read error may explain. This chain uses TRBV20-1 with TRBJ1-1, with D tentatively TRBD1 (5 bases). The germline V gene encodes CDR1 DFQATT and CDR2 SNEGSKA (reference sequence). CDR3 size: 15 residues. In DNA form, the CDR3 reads TGCAGTGCTACCCGACCTTTGACAGTGAACGCTGAAGCTTTCTTT. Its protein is CSATRPLTVNAEAFF.

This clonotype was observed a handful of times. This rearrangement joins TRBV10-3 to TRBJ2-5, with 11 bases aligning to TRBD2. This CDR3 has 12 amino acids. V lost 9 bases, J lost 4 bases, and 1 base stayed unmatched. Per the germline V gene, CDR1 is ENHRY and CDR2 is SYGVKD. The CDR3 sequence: CAISGRGETQYF. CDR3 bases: TGTGCCATTAGCGGGAGGGGAGAGACCCAGTACTTC.

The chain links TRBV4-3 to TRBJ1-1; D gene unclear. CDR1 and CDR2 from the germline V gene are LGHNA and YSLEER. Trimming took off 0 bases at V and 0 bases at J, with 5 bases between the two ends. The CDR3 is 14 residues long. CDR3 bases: TGCGCCAGCAGCCAAGATATGATGAACACTGAAGCTTTCTTT. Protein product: CASSQDMMNTEAFF.

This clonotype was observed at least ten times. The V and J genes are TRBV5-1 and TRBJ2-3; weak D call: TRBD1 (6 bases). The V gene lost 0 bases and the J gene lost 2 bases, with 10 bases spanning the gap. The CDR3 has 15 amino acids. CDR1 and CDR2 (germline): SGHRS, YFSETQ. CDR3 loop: CASSLDGQITDTQYF. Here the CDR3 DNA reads TGCGCCAGCAGCTTGGATGGACAGATCACAGATACGCAGTATTTT.

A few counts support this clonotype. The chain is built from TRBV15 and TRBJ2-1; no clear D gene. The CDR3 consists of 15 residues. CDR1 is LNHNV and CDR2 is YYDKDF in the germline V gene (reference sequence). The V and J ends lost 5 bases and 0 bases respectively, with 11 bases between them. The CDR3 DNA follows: TGTGCCACCAGCCAGCGACAATCCTCCTACAATGAGCAGTTCTTC. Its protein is CATSQRQSSYNEQFF.

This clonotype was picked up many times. The CDR3 region has the DNA TGCAGCTTACGGGACGGATACACAGATACGCAGTATTTT. It is translated as CSLRDGYTDTQYF. This chain connects TRBV29-1 to TRBJ2-3; either TRBD1 or TRBD2 may fit D (5 bases each). The germline V and J ends were trimmed by 8 bases and 2 bases, with 14 bases remaining between them. This CDR3 comprises 13 residues. Germline assignment: CDR1 SQVTM and CDR2 ANQGSEA.

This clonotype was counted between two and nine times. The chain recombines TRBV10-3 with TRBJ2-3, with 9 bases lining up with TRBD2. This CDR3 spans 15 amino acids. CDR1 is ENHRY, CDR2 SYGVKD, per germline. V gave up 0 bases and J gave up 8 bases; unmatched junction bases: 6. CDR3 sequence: CAISESSGGQGTQYF. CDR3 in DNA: TGTGCCATCAGTGAGTCAAGCGGGGGGCAGGGTACGCAGTATTTT.

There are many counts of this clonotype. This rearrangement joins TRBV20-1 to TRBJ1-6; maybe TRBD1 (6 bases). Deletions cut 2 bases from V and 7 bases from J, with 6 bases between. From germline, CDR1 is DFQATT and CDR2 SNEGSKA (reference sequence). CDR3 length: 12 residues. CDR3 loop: CSARQGNSPLHF. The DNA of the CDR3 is TGCAGTGCTAGACAGGGGAATTCACCCCTCCACTTT.

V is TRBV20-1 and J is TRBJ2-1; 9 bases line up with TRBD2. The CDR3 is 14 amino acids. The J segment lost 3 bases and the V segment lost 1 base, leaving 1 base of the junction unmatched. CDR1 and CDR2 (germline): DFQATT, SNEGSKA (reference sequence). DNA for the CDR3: TGCAGTGCTAGAGGGCGGGGGGGCTACAATGAGCAGTTCTTC. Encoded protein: CSARGRGGYNEQFF.

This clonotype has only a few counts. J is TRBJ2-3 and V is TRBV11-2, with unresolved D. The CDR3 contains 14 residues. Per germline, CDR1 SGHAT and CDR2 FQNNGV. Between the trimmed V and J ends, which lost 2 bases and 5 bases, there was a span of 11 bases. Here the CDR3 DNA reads TGTGCCAGCAGCTTAAAAAAGTCGGGAGATACGCAGTATTTT. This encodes CASSLKKSGDTQYF.

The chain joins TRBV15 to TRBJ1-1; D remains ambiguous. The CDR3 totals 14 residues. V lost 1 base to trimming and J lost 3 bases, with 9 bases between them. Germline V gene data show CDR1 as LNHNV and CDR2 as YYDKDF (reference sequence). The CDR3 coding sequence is TGTGCCACCAGCAGAGTGATTGGCTACACTGAAGCTTTCTTT. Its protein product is CATSRVIGYTEAFF. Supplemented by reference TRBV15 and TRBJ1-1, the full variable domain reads DAMVIQNPRYQVTQFGKPVTLSCSQTLNHNVMYWYQQKSSQAPKLLFHYYDKDFNNEADTPDNFQSRRPNTSFCFLDIRSPGLGDTAMYLCATSRVIGYTEAFFGQGTRLTVV.

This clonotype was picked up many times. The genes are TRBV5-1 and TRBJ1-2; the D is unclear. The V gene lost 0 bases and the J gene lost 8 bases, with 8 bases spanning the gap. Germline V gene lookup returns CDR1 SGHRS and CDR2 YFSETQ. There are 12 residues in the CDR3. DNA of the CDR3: TGCGCCAGCAGCTTGGAAAGTCGAGGCTACACCTTC. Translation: CASSLESRGYTF.

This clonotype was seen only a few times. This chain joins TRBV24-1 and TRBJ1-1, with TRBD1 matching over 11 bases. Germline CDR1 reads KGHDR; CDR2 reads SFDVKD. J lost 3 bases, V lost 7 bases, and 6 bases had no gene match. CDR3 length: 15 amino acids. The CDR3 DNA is TGTGCCACCAGAGGACAGGGGGCTTCGTACACTGAAGCTTTCTTT. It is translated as CATRGQGASYTEAFF.

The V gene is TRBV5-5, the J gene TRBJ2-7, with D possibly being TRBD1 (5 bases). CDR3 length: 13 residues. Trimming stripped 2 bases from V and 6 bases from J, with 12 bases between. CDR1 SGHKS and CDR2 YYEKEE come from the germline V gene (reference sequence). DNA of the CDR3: TGTGCCAGCAGCTTAACAGGCTTGTCCGAGCAGTACTTC. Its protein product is CASSLTGLSEQYF.

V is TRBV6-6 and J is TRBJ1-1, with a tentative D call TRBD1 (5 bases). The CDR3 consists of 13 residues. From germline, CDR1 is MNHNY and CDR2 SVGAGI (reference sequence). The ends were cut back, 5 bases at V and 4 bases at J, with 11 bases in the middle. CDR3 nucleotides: TGTGCCAGCAGTACGGGGGGTGGCACTGAAGCTTTCTTT. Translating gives CASSTGGGTEAFF.

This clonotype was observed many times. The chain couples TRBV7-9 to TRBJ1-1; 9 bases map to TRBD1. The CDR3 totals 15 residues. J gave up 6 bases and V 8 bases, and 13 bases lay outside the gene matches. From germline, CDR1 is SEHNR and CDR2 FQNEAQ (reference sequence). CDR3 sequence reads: CASLPQITGGAEAFF. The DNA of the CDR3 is TGTGCCAGCCTCCCCCAAATAACAGGGGGCGCTGAAGCTTTCTTT.

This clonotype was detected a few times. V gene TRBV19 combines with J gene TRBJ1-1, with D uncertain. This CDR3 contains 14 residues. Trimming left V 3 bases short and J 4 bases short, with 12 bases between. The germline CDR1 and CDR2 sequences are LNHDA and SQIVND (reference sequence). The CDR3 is CASSMSFGFTEAFF. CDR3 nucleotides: TGTGCCAGTAGTATGTCCTTTGGGTTCACTGAAGCTTTCTTT.

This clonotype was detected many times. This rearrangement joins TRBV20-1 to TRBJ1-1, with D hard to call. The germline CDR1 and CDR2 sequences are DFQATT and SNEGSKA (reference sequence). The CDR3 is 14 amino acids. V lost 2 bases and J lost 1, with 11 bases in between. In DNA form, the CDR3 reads TGCAGTGCTAGACATGTCTTCCAGAACACTGAAGCTTTCTTT. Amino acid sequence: CSARHVFQNTEAFF.

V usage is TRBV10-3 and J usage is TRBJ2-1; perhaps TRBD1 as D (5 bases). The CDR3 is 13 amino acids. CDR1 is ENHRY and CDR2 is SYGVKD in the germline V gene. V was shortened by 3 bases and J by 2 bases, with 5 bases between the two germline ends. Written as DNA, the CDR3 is TGTGCCATCAGTGACAGGGCCTACAATGAGCAGTTCTTC. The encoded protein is CAISDRAYNEQFF.

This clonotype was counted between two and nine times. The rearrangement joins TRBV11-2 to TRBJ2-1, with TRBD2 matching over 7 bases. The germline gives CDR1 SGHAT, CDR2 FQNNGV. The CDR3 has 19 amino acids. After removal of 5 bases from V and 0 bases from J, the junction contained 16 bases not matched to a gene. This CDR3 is CASSPLGTGGRISYNEQFF. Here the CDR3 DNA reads TGTGCCAGCAGCCCCCTGGGTACGGGAGGCCGAATCTCCTACAATGAGCAGTTCTTC.

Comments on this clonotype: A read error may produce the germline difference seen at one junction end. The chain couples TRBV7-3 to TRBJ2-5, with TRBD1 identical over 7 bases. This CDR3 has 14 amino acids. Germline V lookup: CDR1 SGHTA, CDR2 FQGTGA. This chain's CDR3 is CASSYGTAQGTQYF. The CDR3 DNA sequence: TGTGCCAGCAGCTACGGGACAGCCCAAGGGACCCAGTACTTC.

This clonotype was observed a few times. Here the CDR3 reads CASRATSGYSYEQYF. In DNA, the CDR3 is TGTGCCAGCAGGGCTACTAGCGGATACTCCTACGAGCAGTACTTC. This chain connects TRBV7-2 to TRBJ2-7; the match to TRBD2 covers 8 bases. The CDR3 is made up of 15 amino acids. The J segment lost 0 bases and the V segment lost 6 bases, leaving 7 bases of the junction unmatched. Germline CDR1 and CDR2: SGHTA and FQGNSA.

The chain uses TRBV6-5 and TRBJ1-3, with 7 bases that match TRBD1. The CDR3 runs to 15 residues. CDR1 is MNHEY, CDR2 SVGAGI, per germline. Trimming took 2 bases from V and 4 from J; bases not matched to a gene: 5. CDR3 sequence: CASSYRQGTGNTIYF. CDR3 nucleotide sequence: TGTGCCAGCAGTTACCGACAGGGAACAGGAAACACCATATATTTT.